This passage covers 28 T cell receptor beta chains from one sample sequenced in a study of chemoradiotherapy in HPV16-positive cancers. Libraries were prepared by immunoSEQ multiplex PCR; TCRdb keeps only in-frame clonotypes and omits some of them. The table lists 860 or so clones, 80% of them singletons. The material was tumor tissue, obtained from a patient who underwent chemoradiotherapy. The origin of the receptors is a human donor with HPV-associated anogenital cancer.

The chain links TRBV11-3 to TRBJ2-7; D uncertain. Germline CDR1 and CDR2: SGHNT and YENEEA. Trimming took 1 base from V and 3 from J, leaving 10 bases between them. This CDR3 is built from 14 residues. CDR3 protein: CASSLVNSFYEQYF. DNA for the CDR3: TGTGCCAGCAGCTTAGTAAACAGCTTCTACGAGCAGTACTTC.

The chain recombines TRBV5-1 with TRBJ1-1, with D perhaps matching TRBD1 (5 bases). V was cut by 2 bases and J by 2 bases, with 10 bases left in between. This CDR3 is 14 amino acids long. Germline values: CDR1 SGHRS, CDR2 YFSETQ. The CDR3 protein is CASSFTGTNTEAFF. CDR3 bases: TGCGCCAGCAGCTTCACAGGAACTAACACTGAAGCTTTCTTT.

The chain recombines TRBV14 with TRBJ1-4; D is uncertain. This CDR3 is 15 amino acids long. V was cut by 0 bases and J by 8 bases, with 13 bases left in between. The V gene's germline CDR1 is SGHDN and CDR2 FVKESK. In nucleotides, the CDR3 is TGTGCCAGCAGCCAAGATGATGGGCCTCGAGAAAAACTGTTTTTT. Protein: CASSQDDGPREKLFF.

The chain joins TRBV7-6 to TRBJ2-1; D might be TRBD1 or TRBD2, each matching 6 bases. V was pared by 3 bases and J by 9 bases, with 27 bases between. The CDR3 contains 18 residues. Germline CDR1 SGHVS, CDR2 FNYEAQ. CDR3 loop: CASSFFHAVGGSRVEQFF. CDR3 bases: TGTGCCAGCAGCTTTTTTCACGCAGTAGGGGGGAGTAGGGTTGAGCAGTTCTTC.

This clone appeared once. The genes are TRBV5-1 and TRBJ2-6; maybe TRBD1 (6 bases). Germline assignment: CDR1 SGHRS and CDR2 YFSETQ. Deletions cut 5 bases from V and 0 bases from J, with 15 bases between. The CDR3 consists of 17 residues. The CDR3 coding sequence is TGCGCCAGCAGGGTGGGACAATGGATCTCTGGGGCCAACGTCCTGACTTTC. Its translation is CASRVGQWISGANVLTF.

The V gene is TRBV2, the J gene TRBJ2-2; no clear D. This CDR3 comprises 12 residues. Looked up from germline, CDR1 is SNHLY and CDR2 is FYNNEI. V lost 3 bases to trimming and J lost 7 bases, with 6 bases between them. CDR3 DNA: TGTGCCAGCAGTGAGGGAAACGGGGAGCTGTTTTTT. Translating it yields CASSEGNGELFF.

V gene TRBV4-1 combines with J gene TRBJ1-1; perhaps TRBD1 as D (5 bases). This CDR3 contains 16 residues. V shed 3 bases and J shed 0 bases, with 14 bases lying between them. Germline V gene lookup returns CDR1 MGHRA and CDR2 YSYEKL. CDR3 protein: CASSQTASTVNTEAFF. CDR3 nucleotide sequence: TGCGCCAGCAGCCAGACCGCATCGACAGTGAACACTGAAGCTTTCTTT.

This clone came up a few times. This chain connects TRBV6-1 to TRBJ1-1; 8 bases map to TRBD1. V trimming: 5 bases; J trimming: 4 bases; junction bases outside the gene matches: 6. The CDR3 extends over 14 amino acids. Per the germline V gene, CDR1 is MNHNS and CDR2 is SASEGT. The CDR3 bases are TGTGCCAGCAGTTTCGACAGGGGAGGCACTGAAGCTTTCTTT. Its protein product is CASSFDRGGTEAFF.

This clone appeared a few times. The chain is built from TRBV6-5 and TRBJ2-5; D is perhaps TRBD1 (6 bases). Per germline, CDR1 MNHEY and CDR2 SVGAGI. The CDR3 covers 14 residues. V lost 7 bases to trimming and J lost 7 bases, with 19 bases between them. The CDR3 sequence is CASTPGTPHGTQYF. CDR3 bases: TGTGCCAGCACCCCCGGGACACCTCACGGGACCCAGTACTTC.

The rearrangement uses TRBV5-1 and TRBJ2-7, with D tentatively TRBD2 (6 bases). This CDR3 has 15 residues. CDR1 is SGHRS, CDR2 YFSETQ, per germline. V lost 0 bases to trimming and J lost 6 bases, with 16 bases between them. This chain's CDR3 is CASSLGGLTIGEQYF. Written as DNA, the CDR3 is TGCGCCAGCAGCTTGGGGGGACTGACCATAGGCGAGCAGTACTTC.

In this sample, this clone turned up a few times. This rearrangement joins TRBV15 to TRBJ1-5; D is undetermined. CDR1 is LNHNV and CDR2 is YYDKDF in the germline V gene (reference sequence). Deletions cut 4 bases from V and 0 bases from J, with 10 bases between. This CDR3 has 15 amino acids. The DNA of the CDR3 is TGTGCCACCAGCACAAACGGGAATAGCAATCAGCCCCAGCATTTT. This sequence encodes CATSTNGNSNQPQHF.

This clone was seen only once. The CDR3 DNA is TGTGCCAGCAGCCAGACAGGGGGTTGGGGCACCGGGGAGCTGTTTTTT. As protein: CASSQTGGWGTGELFF. The rearrangement joins TRBV9 to TRBJ2-2; 9 bases are a match to TRBD1. This CDR3 region has 16 residues. The germline V gene encodes CDR1 SGDLS and CDR2 YYNGEE. The V gene end was trimmed by 4 bases and the J gene end by 4 bases; junction bases not matched to a gene: 8.

The CDR3 nucleotides are TGTGCCAGCAGTTTATTTGTATCGGACAGGGGGGCATCGTGGCCCCAGCATTTT. Its protein product is CASSLFVSDRGASWPQHF. This chain uses TRBV28 with TRBJ1-5, with 10 bases identical to TRBD1. Germline V lookup: CDR1 MDHEN, CDR2 SYDVKM. Unmatched junction bases numbered 15, after V lost 1 base and J lost 9 bases. The CDR3 is made up of 18 amino acids.

The V call is TRBV6-5, the J call TRBJ2-7, with a weak D call TRBD1 (5 bases). The V gene's germline CDR1 is MNHEY and CDR2 SVGAGI. V was cut by 5 bases and J by 2 bases, with 13 bases left in between. The CDR3 extends over 14 amino acids. CDR3 amino acids: CASSREAGTYEQYF. The CDR3 nucleotides read TGTGCCAGCAGTCGTGAGGCAGGGACCTACGAGCAGTACTTC.

This chain links TRBV25-1 with TRBJ2-7; possibly TRBD1 for D (6 bases). The CDR3 has 15 residues. Germline V gives CDR1 MGHDK, CDR2 SYGVNS. Trimming shortened V by 3 bases and J by 1 base, and 13 bases separated the two germline ends. CDR3 coding DNA: TGTGCCAGCAGTGAGGACAGTTTAAGGTCCTACGAGCAGTACTTC. It encodes CASSEDSLRSYEQYF.

This sequence joins TRBV6-1 and TRBJ2-5; 8 nucleotides agree with TRBD1. From germline, CDR1 is MNHNS and CDR2 SASEGT. V lost 9 bases to trimming and J lost 3 bases; unmatched junction nucleotides: 3. This CDR3 spans 12 amino acids. CDR3 protein: CARGDRKETQYF. The DNA of the CDR3 is TGTGCCAGGGGGGACAGGAAAGAGACCCAGTACTTC.

This chain uses TRBV30 with TRBJ1-5, with D maybe TRBD1 (5 bases). The germline V gene has CDR1 GTSNPN and CDR2 SVGIG (reference sequence). The ends were cut back, 2 bases at V and 0 bases at J, with 11 bases in the middle. The CDR3 consists of 15 residues. The CDR3 DNA reads TGTGCCTGGAGTCGGGGGGTCGATAGCAATCAGCCCCAGCATTTT. Protein product: CAWSRGVDSNQPQHF. Filled out from reference TRBV30 and TRBJ1-5, the complete variable domain reads SQTIHQWPATLVQPVGSPLSLECTVEGTSNPNLYWYRQAAGRGLQLLFYSVGIGQISSEVPQNLSASRPQDRQFILSSKKLLLSDSGFYLCAWSRGVDSNQPQHFGDGTRLSIL.

This clone is termed hyperexpanded. The rearrangement joins TRBV12-5 to TRBJ1-5; TRBD1 might be the D (5 bases). V lost 3 bases and J 7 bases, leaving 10 bases between the germline ends. The CDR3 covers 13 residues. From germline, CDR1 is LGHNT and CDR2 FRNRAP. CDR3 DNA sequence: TGTGCTAGTGGTTTATGGGACGGGCAGCCCCAGCATTTT. This translates into CASGLWDGQPQHF.

The genes are TRBV5-4 and TRBJ2-4; D gene ambiguous. Germline V lookup: CDR1 SGHNT, CDR2 YYREEE (reference sequence). This CDR3 has 14 residues. V was trimmed by 2 bases and J by 2 bases, leaving 8 bases between them. DNA of the CDR3: TGTGCCAGCAGCTTCGGGCAGTCCAAAAACATTCAGTACTTC. Encoded protein: CASSFGQSKNIQYF.

This clone is hyperexpanded (1% or more) in the sample. CDR3 in DNA: TGTGCCATCAGTGAGCCACTAATCTATGGCTACACCTTC. It translates to CAISEPLIYGYTF. V usage is TRBV10-3 and J usage is TRBJ1-2; no definite D call. CDR3 length: 13 residues. Germline CDR1 is ENHRY and CDR2 is SYGVKD. V lost 2 bases, J lost 4 bases, and 8 bases lay in between.

The chain has TRBV7-9 and TRBJ2-3, with D possibly TRBD2 on 6 matching bases. This CDR3 region has 15 residues. Per the germline V gene, CDR1 is SEHNR and CDR2 is FQNEAQ (reference sequence). V lost 8 bases and J lost 1, with 16 bases in between. As DNA, the CDR3 is TGTGCCAGCCAACAGTTGAGCGGGCGCACAGATACGCAGTATTTT. As protein: CASQQLSGRTDTQYF. Combining the CDR3 with reference TRBV7-9 and TRBJ2-3 gives the whole variable domain DTGVSQNPRHKITKRGQNVTFRCDPISEHNRLYWYRQTLGQGPEFLTYFQNEAQLEKSRLLSDRFSAERPKGSFSTLEIQRTEQGDSAMYLCASQQLSGRTDTQYFGPGTRLTVL.

This chain links TRBV27 with TRBJ2-1; 7 nucleotides line up with TRBD1. V shed 7 bases and J 3 bases; nucleotides not matched to a gene: 9. Germline V CDR1 and CDR2: MNHEY, SMNVEV (reference sequence). The CDR3 has 15 residues. The CDR3: CASTPGQQYYNEQFF. The CDR3, as DNA: TGTGCCAGCACCCCGGGACAGCAATACTACAATGAGCAGTTCTTC.

The rearrangement links TRBV4-1 to TRBJ2-7, with D perhaps matching TRBD2 (7 bases). The CDR3 contains 17 residues. Germline CDR1 MGHRA, CDR2 YSYEKL. Trimming removed 1 base from V and 0 bases from J, with 16 bases in between. CDR3 sequence: CASSQGGGGSSSYEQYF. The CDR3 nucleotides read TGCGCCAGCAGCCAAGGGGGGGGCGGATCAAGCTCCTACGAGCAGTACTTC.

The chain has TRBV19 and TRBJ1-1; TRBD1 agrees at 10 bases. The CDR3 sequence is 17 residues long. Unmatched junction bases numbered 12, after V lost 7 bases and J lost 1 base. CDR1 is LNHDA, CDR2 SQIVND, per germline (reference sequence). CDR3: CASKAFLGTGENTEAFF. In DNA form, the CDR3 reads TGTGCCAGTAAAGCCTTTCTCGGGACAGGGGAGAACACTGAAGCTTTCTTT.

The rearrangement joins TRBV5-4 to TRBJ2-7; no reliable D call. With 1 base removed from V and 3 bases from J, the gap between germline ends came to 11 bases. Germline CDR1 is SGHNT and CDR2 is YYREEE (reference sequence). The CDR3 extends over 14 amino acids. In DNA, the CDR3 is TGTGCCAGCAGCTTGAGGCGAGGAAACTACGAGCAGTACTTC. Translated, it gives CASSLRRGNYEQYF.

In this sample, this clone turned up once. The chain employs TRBV18 and TRBJ2-7; 10 positions agree with TRBD1. Germline V CDR1 and CDR2: KGHSH, LQKENI. This CDR3 region has 15 residues. V gave up 2 bases and J gave up 3 bases; unmatched junction bases: 4. CDR3 nucleotides: TGTGCCAGCTCACCAGGTGGACAGGGGGGCTACGAGCAGTACTTC. Translation: CASSPGGQGGYEQYF.

The chain links TRBV7-6 to TRBJ2-5; a possible D gene is TRBD2 (5 bases). The germline V gene encodes CDR1 SGHVS and CDR2 FNYEAQ. This CDR3 region has 13 residues. Trimming pared 6 bases from V and 4 bases from J, leaving 12 bases between. The CDR3 DNA reads TGTGCCAGCAGTTTGAGCGGCCGAGAGACCCAGTACTTC. As protein: CASSLSGRETQYF.

This chain joins TRBV19 and TRBJ1-1; unclear D gene. CDR3 size: 13 residues. Trimming took 6 bases from V and 8 from J, leaving 16 bases between them. Germline V gene data show CDR1 as LNHDA and CDR2 as SQIVND (reference sequence). The CDR3 DNA follows: TGTGCCAGTAGCACCCGCTTTGGGGAGGAAGCTTTCTTT. Amino acids: CASSTRFGEEAFF.